One and the same sample provided the 22 T cell receptor beta chains below, sequenced in a study of cytomegalovirus exposure and HLA in healthy donors. Sequencing was performed with immunoSEQ multiplex PCR; in TCRdb, only in-frame clones are kept and a portion is missing. Seen here are 75,000 to 95,000 clones, approximately 96% observed once, and the top ten hold 0.78%. Sequencing used PBMCs. Receptors originate from a man aged 18 to 35 in good health and CMV-seronegative.

Only one count was recorded for this clone. V and J are TRBV19 and TRBJ1-4; D might be TRBD1 (6 bases). The germline V gene encodes CDR1 LNHDA and CDR2 SQIVND (reference sequence). This CDR3 comprises 13 residues. V was cut by 10 bases and J by 7 bases, with 16 bases left in between. The CDR3 sequence: CATQGRGFEKLFF. In nucleotides, the CDR3 is TGTGCCACCCAGGGGAGGGGGTTTGAAAAACTGTTTTTT. The full variable domain, with the rest looked up from reference TRBV19 and TRBJ1-4, is DGGITQSPKYLFRKEGQNVTLSCEQNLNHDAMYWYRQDPGQGLRLIYYSQIVNDFQKGDIAEGYSVSREKKESFPLTVTSAQKNPTAFYLCATQGRGFEKLFFGSGTQLSVL.

This CDR3 is CASSLSRGRRTSGAINEQFF. CDR3 DNA: TGTGCCAGCAGTTTATCAAGGGGGAGGAGGACTAGCGGGGCTATCAATGAGCAGTTCTTC. The V and J genes are TRBV27 and TRBJ2-1, with 12 bases fitting TRBD2. V lost 0 bases and J lost 6; bases outside the gene matches: 15. This CDR3 is built from 20 residues. The germline CDR1 and CDR2 sequences are MNHEY and SMNVEV (reference sequence).

The V and J genes are TRBV30 and TRBJ2-2; TRBD1 aligns across 8 bases. Germline-derived CDR1 and CDR2 are GTSNPN and SVGIG (reference sequence). This CDR3 has 15 residues. V shed 1 base, J shed 1 base, and the junction held 2 bases outside the gene matches. CDR3 loop: CAWSAGQVNTGELFF. CDR3 nucleotide sequence: TGTGCCTGGAGTGCGGGACAGGTGAACACCGGGGAGCTGTTTTTT.

V is TRBV19 and J is TRBJ1-5, with unresolved D. This CDR3 spans 14 amino acids. Trimming took 4 bases from V and 0 from J, leaving 7 bases between them. Germline CDR1 reads LNHDA; CDR2 reads SQIVND (reference sequence). The CDR3 DNA sequence: TGTGCCAGTAGTAACTCGGGTAGCAATCAGCCCCAGCATTTT. Encoded protein: CASSNSGSNQPQHF.

The chain combines TRBV10-2 with TRBJ2-7; 11 bases fit TRBD1. Germline trimming cut 5 bases from V and 2 bases from J; bases unmatched to any gene: 2. CDR1 WSHSY and CDR2 SAAADI come from the germline V gene. CDR3 length: 14 amino acids. CDR3 sequence reads: CASSRDRGTYEQYV. Here the CDR3 DNA reads TGCGCCAGCAGTCGGGACAGGGGGACCTACGAGCAGTACGTC.

This sequence joins TRBV5-6 and TRBJ2-5; TRBD1 matches 9 bases. The CDR3 spans 15 residues. V shed 6 bases and J 7 bases; nucleotides not matched to a gene: 13. Germline-derived CDR1 and CDR2 are SGHDT and YYEEEE. The CDR3: CASTLRPGQGWTQYF. The CDR3 nucleotides are TGTGCCAGCACTTTACGCCCCGGACAGGGGTGGACCCAGTACTTC. Based on the CDR3 plus reference TRBV5-6 and TRBJ2-5, the full variable domain is DAGVTQSPTHLIKTRGQQVTLRCSPKSGHDTVSWYQQALGQGPQFIFQYYEEEERQRGNFPDRFSGHQFPNYSSELNVNALLLGDSALYLCASTLRPGQGWTQYFGPGTRLLVL.

In its sample, this clone was seen once. The rearrangement uses TRBV11-2 and TRBJ2-1, with TRBD2 matching 7 bases. Germline V gives CDR1 SGHAT, CDR2 FQNNGV. V lost 6 bases to trimming and J lost 5 bases; unmatched junction nucleotides: 7. The CDR3 sequence is 14 residues long. CDR3 sequence reads: CASRLLGGDNEQFF. The CDR3 nucleotides are TGTGCCAGCAGGTTACTGGGGGGGGACAATGAGCAGTTCTTC.

This sequence joins TRBV5-1 and TRBJ1-5; 8 nucleotides agree with TRBD1. The CDR3 has 14 residues. The trim removed 4 bases at V and 2 bases at J, leaving 2 bases unmatched. Germline V gene lookup returns CDR1 SGHRS and CDR2 YFSETQ. CDR3 coding DNA: TGCGCCAGCAGCCCGACAGGGGGCAATCAGCCCCAGCATTTT. Translating it yields CASSPTGGNQPQHF.

V and J are TRBV25-1 and TRBJ1-4; 7 bases are a match to TRBD1. The V segment lost 4 bases and the J segment 5 bases; nucleotides outside the gene matches: 7. Germline V lookup: CDR1 MGHDK, CDR2 SYGVNS. This CDR3 is 15 amino acids long. DNA of the CDR3: TGTGCCAGCAGTGCCCTACAGGGGTCAAATGAAAAACTGTTTTTT. It translates to CASSALQGSNEKLFF.

The chain links TRBV30 to TRBJ1-1; D perhaps matches TRBD1 (6 bases). The ends were cut back, 4 bases at V and 3 bases at J, with 12 bases in the middle. CDR1 and CDR2 (germline): GTSNPN, SVGIG (reference sequence). The CDR3 runs to 13 residues. The CDR3 nucleotides read TGTGCCTGGAAAGCAGGGGTGGACACTGAAGCTTTCTTT. Protein: CAWKAGVDTEAFF. Based on the CDR3 plus reference TRBV30 and TRBJ1-1, the full variable domain is SQTIHQWPATLVQPVGSPLSLECTVEGTSNPNLYWYRQAAGRGLQLLFYSVGIGQISSEVPQNLSASRPQDRQFILSSKKLLLSDSGFYLCAWKAGVDTEAFFGQGTRLTVV.

J is TRBJ1-2 and V is TRBV19, with D perhaps matching TRBD1 (6 bases). V was shortened by 5 bases and J by 5 bases, with 15 bases between the two germline ends. The CDR3 contains 14 residues. Germline V gene lookup returns CDR1 LNHDA and CDR2 SQIVND (reference sequence). CDR3 in amino acids: CASSSRTAEYGYTF. CDR3 in DNA: TGTGCCAGTAGTTCAAGGACAGCGGAATATGGCTACACCTTC.

The V and J genes are TRBV15 and TRBJ1-2, with 12 nucleotides matching TRBD1. The CDR3 sequence is 18 residues long. Germline CDR1 and CDR2: LNHNV and YYDKDF (reference sequence). J gave up 3 bases and V 0 bases, and 8 bases lay outside the gene matches. CDR3 amino acids: CATSRDWDRGRMYYGYTF. The CDR3 DNA sequence: TGTGCCACCAGCAGAGATTGGGACAGGGGGCGCATGTACTATGGCTACACCTTC.

V gene TRBV6-4 combines with J gene TRBJ1-2; 8 bases align to TRBD1. Trimming removed 0 bases from V and 4 bases from J; junction bases left unmatched: 1. The CDR3 contains 14 residues. The germline V gene has CDR1 MRHNA and CDR2 SNTAGT. The chain's CDR3 is CASSDSDRGYGYTF. The CDR3 bases are TGTGCCAGCAGTGACTCAGACAGGGGCTATGGCTACACCTTC.

The chain employs TRBV19 and TRBJ1-5; D call uncertain. V lost 3 bases, J lost 0 bases, and 15 bases lay in between. Germline V gene lookup returns CDR1 LNHDA and CDR2 SQIVND (reference sequence). The CDR3 contains 17 residues. This chain's CDR3 is CASSIQIDMISNQPQHF. The CDR3 DNA reads TGTGCCAGTAGTATCCAAATTGACATGATTAGCAATCAGCCCCAGCATTTT.

The sample holds one count of this clone. CDR3 nucleotide sequence: TGTGCCAGCAGCGATGGGACAAATTACAATGAGCAGTTCTTC. Translated, it gives CASSDGTNYNEQFF. This chain connects TRBV9 to TRBJ2-1; perhaps TRBD1 as D (6 bases). Per the germline V gene, CDR1 is SGDLS and CDR2 is YYNGEE. This CDR3 region has 14 residues. Trimming stripped 3 bases from V and 4 bases from J, with 11 bases between. Drawing the rest from reference TRBV9 and TRBJ2-1, the complete variable domain is DSGVTQTPKHLITATGQRVTLRCSPRSGDLSVYWYQQSLDQGLQFLIQYYNGEERAKGNILERFSAQQFPDLHSELNLSSLELGDSALYFCASSDGTNYNEQFFGPGTRLTVL.

J is TRBJ2-7 and V is TRBV5-1; possibly TRBD2 for D (7 bases). Trimming removed 0 bases at V and 7 bases at J, with 14 bases between. The CDR3 runs 14 residues. Germline CDR1 is SGHRS and CDR2 is YFSETQ. The CDR3 region has the DNA TGCGCCAGCAGCTTGGGGCAGGGAGGGGGGGAGCAGTACTTC. Encoded protein: CASSLGQGGGEQYF.

The V gene is TRBV4-1, the J gene TRBJ2-1; 10 bases align to TRBD2. Looked up from germline, CDR1 is MGHRA and CDR2 is YSYEKL. The CDR3 loop spans 16 amino acids. J gave up 3 bases and V 4 bases, and 6 bases lay outside the gene matches. CDR3 bases: TGCGCCAGCAGCCTTGTTGGGACTAGCGTCTACAATGAGCAGTTCTTC. It is translated as CASSLVGTSVYNEQFF.

The chain uses TRBV27 and TRBJ2-2; D possibly corresponds to TRBD1 (5 bases). Looked up from germline, CDR1 is MNHEY and CDR2 is SMNVEV (reference sequence). The germline V and J ends were trimmed by 4 bases and 0 bases, with 9 bases remaining between them. The CDR3 contains 15 residues. The CDR3 reads CASSSRVPNTGELFF. CDR3 DNA sequence: TGTGCCAGCAGTTCCAGGGTTCCGAACACCGGGGAGCTGTTTTTT.

V is TRBV5-4 and J is TRBJ2-5; 10 bases fit TRBD2. Germline loops: CDR1 SGHNT, CDR2 YYREEE (reference sequence). J was trimmed by 4 bases and V by 0 bases; bases with no gene match: 3. The CDR3 spans 15 residues. CDR3 coding DNA: TGTGCCAGCAGCTTGGCTGCTAGCGGGAGAGAGACCCAGTACTTC. This codes for CASSLAASGRETQYF.

This chain joins TRBV10-1 and TRBJ2-4; no firm D call. The CDR3 loop spans 14 amino acids. With 0 bases removed from V and 6 bases from J, the gap between germline ends came to 9 bases. Per the germline V gene, CDR1 is WNHNN and CDR2 is SYGVQD (reference sequence). CDR3 nucleotide sequence: TGCGCCAGCAGTGAGTCGTCAGCGAGAAACATTCAGTACTTC. Translated, it gives CASSESSARNIQYF.

Written as DNA, the CDR3 is TGTGCCAGCAGCAGTAGCGGGAGTGGTGGGGATACGCAGTATTTT. Residues: CASSSSGSGGDTQYF. This chain connects TRBV7-9 to TRBJ2-3; 9 nucleotides align to TRBD2. CDR1 is SEHNR, CDR2 FQNEAQ, per germline (reference sequence). This CDR3 has 15 amino acids. The J segment lost 6 bases and the V segment lost 5 bases, leaving 9 bases of the junction unmatched.

V is TRBV5-1 and J is TRBJ1-4; the D gene is possibly TRBD1 (5 bases). V lost 4 bases and J 0 bases, leaving 7 bases between the germline ends. The CDR3 contains 14 residues. The germline V gene encodes CDR1 SGHRS and CDR2 YFSETQ. The CDR3 loop reads CASSTQATNEKLFF. The CDR3 DNA reads as TGCGCCAGCAGCACACAGGCAACTAATGAAAAACTGTTTTTT.